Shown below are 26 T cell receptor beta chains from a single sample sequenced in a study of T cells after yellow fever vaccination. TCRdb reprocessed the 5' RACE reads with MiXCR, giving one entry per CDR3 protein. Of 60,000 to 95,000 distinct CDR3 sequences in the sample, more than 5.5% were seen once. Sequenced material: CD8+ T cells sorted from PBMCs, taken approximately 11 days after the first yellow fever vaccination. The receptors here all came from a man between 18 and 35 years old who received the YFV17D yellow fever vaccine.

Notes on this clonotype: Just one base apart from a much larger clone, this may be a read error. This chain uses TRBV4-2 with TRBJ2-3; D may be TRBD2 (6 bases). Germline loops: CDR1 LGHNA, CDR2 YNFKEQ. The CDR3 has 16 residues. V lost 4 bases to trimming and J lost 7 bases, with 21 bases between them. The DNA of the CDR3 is TGTGCCAGCAGCCGCCGGGACTCCTTATTGGGGAATACGCAGTATTTT. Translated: CASSRRDSLLGNTQYF.

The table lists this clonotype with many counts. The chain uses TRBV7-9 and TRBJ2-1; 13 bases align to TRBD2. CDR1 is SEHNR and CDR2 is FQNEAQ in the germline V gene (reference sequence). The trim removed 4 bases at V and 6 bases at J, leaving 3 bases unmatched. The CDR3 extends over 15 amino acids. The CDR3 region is CASSSRLAGGNEQFF. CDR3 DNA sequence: TGTGCCAGCAGCTCCCGACTAGCGGGGGGCAATGAGCAGTTCTTC. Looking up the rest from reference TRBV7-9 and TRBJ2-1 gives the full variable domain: DTGVSQNPRHKITKRGQNVTFRCDPISEHNRLYWYRQTLGQGPEFLTYFQNEAQLEKSRLLSDRFSAERPKGSFSTLEIQRTEQGDSAMYLCASSSRLAGGNEQFFGPGTRLTVL.

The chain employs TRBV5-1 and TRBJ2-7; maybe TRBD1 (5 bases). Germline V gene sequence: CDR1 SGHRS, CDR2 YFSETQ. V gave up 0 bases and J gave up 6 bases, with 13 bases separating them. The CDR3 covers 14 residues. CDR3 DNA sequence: TGCGCCAGCAGCTTGGCCGACAGTCAAATCGAGCAGTACTTC. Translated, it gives CASSLADSQIEQYF.

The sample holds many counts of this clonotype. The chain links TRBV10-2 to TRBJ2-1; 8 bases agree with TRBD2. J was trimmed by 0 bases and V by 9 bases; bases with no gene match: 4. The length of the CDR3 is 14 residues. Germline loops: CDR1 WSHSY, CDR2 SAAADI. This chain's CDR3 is CASIAGLSYNEQFF. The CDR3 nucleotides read TGCGCCAGTATAGCGGGACTCTCCTACAATGAGCAGTTCTTC.

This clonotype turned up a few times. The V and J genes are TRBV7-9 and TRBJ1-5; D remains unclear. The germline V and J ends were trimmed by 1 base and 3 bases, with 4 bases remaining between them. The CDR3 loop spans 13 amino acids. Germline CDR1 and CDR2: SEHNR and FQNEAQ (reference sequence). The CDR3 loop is CASSLGINQPQHF. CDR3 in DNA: TGTGCCAGCAGCTTAGGCATCAATCAGCCCCAGCATTTT.

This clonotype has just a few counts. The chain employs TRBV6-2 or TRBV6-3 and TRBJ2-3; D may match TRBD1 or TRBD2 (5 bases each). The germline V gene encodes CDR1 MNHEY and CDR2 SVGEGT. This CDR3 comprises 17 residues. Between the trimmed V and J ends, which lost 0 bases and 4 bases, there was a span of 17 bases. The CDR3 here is CASSYSTMGEPPDTQYF. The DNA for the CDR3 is TGTGCCAGCAGTTACTCGACTATGGGGGAACCCCCAGATACGCAGTATTTT.

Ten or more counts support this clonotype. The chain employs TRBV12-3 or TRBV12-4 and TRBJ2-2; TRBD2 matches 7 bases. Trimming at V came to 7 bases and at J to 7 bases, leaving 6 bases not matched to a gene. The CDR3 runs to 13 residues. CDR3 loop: CASTPGGGGELFF. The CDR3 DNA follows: TGTGCCAGCACCCCGGGGGGTGGCGGGGAGCTGTTTTTT.

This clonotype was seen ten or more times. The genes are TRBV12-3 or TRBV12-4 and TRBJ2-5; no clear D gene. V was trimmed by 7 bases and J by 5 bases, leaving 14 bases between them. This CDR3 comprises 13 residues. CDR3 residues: CASTAEDAETQYF. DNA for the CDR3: TGTGCCAGCACCGCCGAGGACGCCGAGACCCAGTACTTC.

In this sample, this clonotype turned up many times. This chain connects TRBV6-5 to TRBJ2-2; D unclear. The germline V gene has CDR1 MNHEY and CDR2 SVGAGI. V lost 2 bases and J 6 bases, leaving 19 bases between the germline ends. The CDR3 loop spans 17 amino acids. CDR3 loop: CASSYDISQQAPGELFF. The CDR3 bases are TGTGCCAGCAGTTACGATATTTCGCAGCAGGCCCCCGGGGAGCTGTTTTTT.

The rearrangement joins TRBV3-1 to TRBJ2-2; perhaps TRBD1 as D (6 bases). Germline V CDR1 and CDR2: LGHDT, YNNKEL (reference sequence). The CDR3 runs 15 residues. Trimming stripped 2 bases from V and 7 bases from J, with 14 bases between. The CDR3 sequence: CASSQLWGLSGELFF. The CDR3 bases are TGTGCCAGCAGCCAACTCTGGGGGCTTAGCGGGGAGCTGTTTTTT. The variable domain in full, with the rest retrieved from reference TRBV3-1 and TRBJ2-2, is DTAVSQTPKYLVTQMGNDKSIKCEQNLGHDTMYWYKQDSKKFLKIMFSYNNKELIINETVPNRFSPKSPDKAHLNLHINSLELGDSAVYFCASSQLWGLSGELFFGEGSRLTVL.

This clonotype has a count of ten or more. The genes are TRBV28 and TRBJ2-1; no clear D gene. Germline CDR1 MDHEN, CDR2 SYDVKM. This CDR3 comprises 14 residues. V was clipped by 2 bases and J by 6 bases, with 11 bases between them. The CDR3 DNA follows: TGTGCCAGCAGTTTAGGCAGCTTGGGCAATGAGCAGTTCTTC. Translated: CASSLGSLGNEQFF.

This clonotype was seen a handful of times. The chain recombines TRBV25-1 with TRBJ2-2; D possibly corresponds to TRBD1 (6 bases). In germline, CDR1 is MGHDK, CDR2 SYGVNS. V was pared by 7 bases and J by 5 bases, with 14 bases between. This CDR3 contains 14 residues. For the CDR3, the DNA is TGTGCCAGCAAGGGCAGGGGAGAGACCGGGGAGCTGTTTTTT. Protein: CASKGRGETGELFF.

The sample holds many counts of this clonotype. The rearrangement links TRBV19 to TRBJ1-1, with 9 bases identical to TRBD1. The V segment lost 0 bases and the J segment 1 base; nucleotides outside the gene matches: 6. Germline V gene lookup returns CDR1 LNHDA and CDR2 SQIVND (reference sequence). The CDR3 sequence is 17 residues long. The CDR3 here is CASSIDGSTGGNTEAFF. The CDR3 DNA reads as TGTGCCAGTAGTATAGATGGGTCGACAGGGGGGAACACTGAAGCTTTCTTT.

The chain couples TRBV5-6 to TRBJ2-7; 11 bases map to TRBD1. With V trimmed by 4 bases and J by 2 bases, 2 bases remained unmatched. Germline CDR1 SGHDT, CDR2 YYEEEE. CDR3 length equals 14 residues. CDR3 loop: CASSVGQGAYEQYV. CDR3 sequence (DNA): TGTGCCAGCAGCGTGGGACAGGGGGCCTACGAGCAGTACGTC.

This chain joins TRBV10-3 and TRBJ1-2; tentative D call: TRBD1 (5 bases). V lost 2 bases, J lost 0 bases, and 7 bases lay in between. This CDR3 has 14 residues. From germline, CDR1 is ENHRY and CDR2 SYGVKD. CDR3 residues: CAISEVGPNYGYTF. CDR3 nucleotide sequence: TGTGCCATCAGTGAGGTGGGACCTAACTATGGCTACACCTTC.

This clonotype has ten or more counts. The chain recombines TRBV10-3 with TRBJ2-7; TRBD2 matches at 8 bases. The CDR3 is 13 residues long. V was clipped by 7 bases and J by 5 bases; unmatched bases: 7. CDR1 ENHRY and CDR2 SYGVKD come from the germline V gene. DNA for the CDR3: TGTGCCATCACCCAAACTAGCGGCCACGAGCAGTACTTC. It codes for CAITQTSGHEQYF.

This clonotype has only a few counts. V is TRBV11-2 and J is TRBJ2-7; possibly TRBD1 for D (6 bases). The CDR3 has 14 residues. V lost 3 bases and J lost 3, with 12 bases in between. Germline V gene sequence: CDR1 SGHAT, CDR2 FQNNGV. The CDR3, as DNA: TGTGCCAGCAGCTTGGGGGCTGGGAGCTACGAGCAGTACTTC. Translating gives CASSLGAGSYEQYF. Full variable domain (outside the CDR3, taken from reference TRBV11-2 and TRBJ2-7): EAGVAQSPRYKIIEKRQSVAFWCNPISGHATLYWYQQILGQGPKLLIQFQNNGVVDDSQLPKDRFSAERLKGVDSTLKIQPAKLEDSAVYLCASSLGAGSYEQYFGPGTRLTVT.

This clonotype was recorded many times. The CDR3 bases are TGTGCCAGCAGCAGGGGGTACGAGCAGTACGTC. Residues: CASSRGYEQYV. V usage is TRBV28 and J usage is TRBJ2-7; 7 bases map to TRBD1. The CDR3 runs to 11 residues. V lost 6 bases and J lost 4; bases outside the gene matches: 0. Germline lookup yields CDR1 MDHEN and CDR2 SYDVKM.

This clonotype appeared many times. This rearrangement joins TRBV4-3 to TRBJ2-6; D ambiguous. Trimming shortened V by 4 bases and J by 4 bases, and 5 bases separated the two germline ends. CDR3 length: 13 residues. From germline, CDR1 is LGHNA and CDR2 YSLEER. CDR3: CASSPAGANVLTF. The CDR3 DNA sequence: TGCGCCAGCAGCCCTGCCGGGGCCAACGTCCTGACTTTC.

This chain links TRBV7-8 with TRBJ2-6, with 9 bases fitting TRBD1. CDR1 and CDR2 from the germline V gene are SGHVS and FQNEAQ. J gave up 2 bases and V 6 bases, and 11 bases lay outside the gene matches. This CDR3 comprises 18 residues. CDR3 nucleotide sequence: TGTGCCAGCAGTTCCTGGACAGGGGCGTCCCCTGGGGCCAACGTCCTGACTTTC. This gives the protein CASSSWTGASPGANVLTF.

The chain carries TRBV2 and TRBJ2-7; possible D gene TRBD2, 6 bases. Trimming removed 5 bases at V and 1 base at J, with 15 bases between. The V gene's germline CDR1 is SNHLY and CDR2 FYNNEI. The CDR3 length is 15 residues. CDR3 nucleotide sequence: TGTGCCAGCAGTAGAGCCGGCGGGGTTTCCTACGAGCAGTACTTC. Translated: CASSRAGGVSYEQYF.

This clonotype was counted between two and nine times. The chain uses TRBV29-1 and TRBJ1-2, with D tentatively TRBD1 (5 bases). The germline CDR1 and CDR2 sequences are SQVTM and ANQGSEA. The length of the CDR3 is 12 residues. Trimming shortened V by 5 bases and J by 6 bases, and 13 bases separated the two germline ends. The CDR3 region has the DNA TGCAGCGTTCAGGGCCCGGGGGATGGCTACACCTTC. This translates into CSVQGPGDGYTF.

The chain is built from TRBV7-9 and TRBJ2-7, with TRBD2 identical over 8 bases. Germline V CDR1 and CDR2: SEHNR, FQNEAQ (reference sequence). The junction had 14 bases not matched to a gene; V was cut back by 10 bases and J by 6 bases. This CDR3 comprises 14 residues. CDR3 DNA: TGTGCCAACTCGGCCCCAGCGGGGGTCGGCGAGCAGTACTTC. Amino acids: CANSAPAGVGEQYF.

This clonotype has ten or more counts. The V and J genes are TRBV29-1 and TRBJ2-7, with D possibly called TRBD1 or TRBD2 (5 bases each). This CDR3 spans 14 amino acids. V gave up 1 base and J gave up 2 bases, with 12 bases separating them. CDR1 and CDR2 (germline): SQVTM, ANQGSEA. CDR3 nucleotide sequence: TGCAGCGTTGAAGGGGGCGGGCTTCCCTACGAGCAGTACTTC. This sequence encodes CSVEGGGLPYEQYF.

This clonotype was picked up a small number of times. The CDR3 DNA reads as TGTGCCAGCAGTTACTCGATTTCCAGGGGTCTTAGCCAGCCCCAGCATTTT. It codes for CASSYSISRGLSQPQHF. J is TRBJ1-5 and V is TRBV6-5; the D gene is possibly TRBD1 (6 bases). Germline V gives CDR1 MNHEY, CDR2 SVGAGI. The V end lost 0 bases, the J end lost 7 bases, and 19 bases lay between the germline ends. The CDR3 spans 17 residues.

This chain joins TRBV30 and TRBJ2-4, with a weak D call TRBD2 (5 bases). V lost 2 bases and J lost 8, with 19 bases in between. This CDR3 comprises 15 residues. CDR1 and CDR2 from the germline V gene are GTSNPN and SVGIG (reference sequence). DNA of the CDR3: TGTGCCTGGAGTTCCTCCTCCGGGCGGGCAGACATTCAGTACTTC. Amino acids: CAWSSSSGRADIQYF.